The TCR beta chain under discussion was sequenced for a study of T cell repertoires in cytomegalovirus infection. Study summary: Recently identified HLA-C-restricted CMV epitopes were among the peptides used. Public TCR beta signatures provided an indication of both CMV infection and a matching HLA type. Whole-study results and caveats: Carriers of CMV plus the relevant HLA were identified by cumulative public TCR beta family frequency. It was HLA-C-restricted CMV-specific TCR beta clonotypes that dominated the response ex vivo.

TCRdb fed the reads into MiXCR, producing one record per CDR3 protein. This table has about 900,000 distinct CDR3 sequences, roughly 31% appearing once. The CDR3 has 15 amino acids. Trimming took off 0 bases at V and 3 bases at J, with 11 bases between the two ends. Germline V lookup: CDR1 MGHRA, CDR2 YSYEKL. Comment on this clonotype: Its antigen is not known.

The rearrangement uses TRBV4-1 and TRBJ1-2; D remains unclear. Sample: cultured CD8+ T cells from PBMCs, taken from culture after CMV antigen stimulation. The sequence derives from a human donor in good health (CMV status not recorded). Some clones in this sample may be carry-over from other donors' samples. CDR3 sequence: CASSQEEGGHYGYTF. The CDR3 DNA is TGCGCCAGCAGCCAAGAAGAGGGAGGGCACTATGGCTACACCTTC.